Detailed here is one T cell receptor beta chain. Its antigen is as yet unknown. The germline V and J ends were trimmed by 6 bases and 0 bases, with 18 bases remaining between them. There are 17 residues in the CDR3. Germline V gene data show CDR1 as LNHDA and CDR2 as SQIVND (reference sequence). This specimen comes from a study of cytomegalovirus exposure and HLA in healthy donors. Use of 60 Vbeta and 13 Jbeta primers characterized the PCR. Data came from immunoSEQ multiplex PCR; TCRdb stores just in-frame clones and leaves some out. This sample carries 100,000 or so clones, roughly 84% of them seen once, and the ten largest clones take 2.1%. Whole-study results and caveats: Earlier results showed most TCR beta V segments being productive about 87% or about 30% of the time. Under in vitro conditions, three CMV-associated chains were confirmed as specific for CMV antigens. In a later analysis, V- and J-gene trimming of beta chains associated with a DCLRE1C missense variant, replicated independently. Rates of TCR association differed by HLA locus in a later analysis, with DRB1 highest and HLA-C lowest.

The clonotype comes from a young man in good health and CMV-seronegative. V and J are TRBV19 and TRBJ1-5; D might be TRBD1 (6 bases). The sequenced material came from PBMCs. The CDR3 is CASRPQVTGISNQPQHF. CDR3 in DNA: TGTGCCAGTAGACCACAGGTGACAGGTATTAGCAATCAGCCCCAGCATTTT. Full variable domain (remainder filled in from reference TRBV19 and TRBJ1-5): DGGITQSPKYLFRKEGQNVTLSCEQNLNHDAMYWYRQDPGQGLRLIYYSQIVNDFQKGDIAEGYSVSREKKESFPLTVTSAQKNPTAFYLCASRPQVTGISNQPQHFGDGTRLSIL.